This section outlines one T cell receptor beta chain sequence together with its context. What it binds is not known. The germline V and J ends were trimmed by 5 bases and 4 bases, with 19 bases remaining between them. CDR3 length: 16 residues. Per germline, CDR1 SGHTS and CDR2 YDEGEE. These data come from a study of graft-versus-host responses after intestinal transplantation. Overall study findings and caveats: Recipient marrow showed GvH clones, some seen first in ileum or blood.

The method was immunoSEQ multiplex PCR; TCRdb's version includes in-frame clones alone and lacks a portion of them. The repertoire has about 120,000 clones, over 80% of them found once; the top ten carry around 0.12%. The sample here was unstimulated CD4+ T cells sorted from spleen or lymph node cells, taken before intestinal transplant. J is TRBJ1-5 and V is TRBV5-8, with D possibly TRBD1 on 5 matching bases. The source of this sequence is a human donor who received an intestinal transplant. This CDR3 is CASRQDTGAQNQPQHF. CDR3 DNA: TGTGCCAGCAGGCAAGATACTGGGGCACAGAATCAGCCCCAGCATTTT.